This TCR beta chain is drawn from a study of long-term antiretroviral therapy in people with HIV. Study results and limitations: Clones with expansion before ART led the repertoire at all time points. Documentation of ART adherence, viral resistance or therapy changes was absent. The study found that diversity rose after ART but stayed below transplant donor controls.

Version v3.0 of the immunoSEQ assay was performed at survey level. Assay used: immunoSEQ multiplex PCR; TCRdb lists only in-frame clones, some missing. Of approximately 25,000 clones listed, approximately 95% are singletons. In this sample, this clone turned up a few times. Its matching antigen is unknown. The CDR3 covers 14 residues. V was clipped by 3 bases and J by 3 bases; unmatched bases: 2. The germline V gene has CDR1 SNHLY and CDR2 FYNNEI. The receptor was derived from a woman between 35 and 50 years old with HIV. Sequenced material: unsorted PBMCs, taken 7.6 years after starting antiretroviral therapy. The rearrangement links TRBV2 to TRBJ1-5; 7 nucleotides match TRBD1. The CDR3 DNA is TGTGCCAGCAGTGACCAGGGGGTCAATCAGCCCCAGCATTTT. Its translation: CASSDQGVNQPQHF.